The clone carrying this T cell receptor (beta chain) was seen once. Its antigen is as yet unknown. The data were taken from a study of CD8+ T cells in alopecia areata. Whole-study context: Treated patients were dosed with oral tofacitinib, taking 5 to 10 mg twice daily.

Documented treatment: oral pan-JAK inhibitor, 5-10 mg twice daily. The sequencing template was cDNA reverse transcribed from extracted RNA. Repertoires were generated with immunoSEQ multiplex PCR, while TCRdb's copy carries only in-frame clones and drops some. The repertoire holds about 200,000 clones, about 64% seen once, with roughly 4.2% in the top ten. Findings of the study overall: Relative to normal scalp, lesional scalp, especially alopecia totalis/universalis, showed higher clonality.

The sequenced sample was CD4+ T cells sorted from blood, obtained at week 4, from a patient treated with tofacitinib. This sequence was found in a human donor with alopecia areata.

The CDR3 region has the DNA TGCGCCAGCAGCAAGGGACTAGCCACTCAGCAAGATACGCAGTATTTT. Its translation is CASSKGLATQQDTQYF. The V call is TRBV5-1, the J call TRBJ2-3, with 9 bases fitting TRBD2. Germline CDR1 SGHRS, CDR2 YFSETQ. CDR3 length: 16 amino acids. Losses at the gene ends were 4 bases for V and 5 bases for J; bases not matched to a gene: 11.